Following are 11 T cell receptor beta chains from one sample sequenced in a study of cytomegalovirus exposure and HLA in healthy donors. The PCR was carried out with 60 Vbeta primers and 13 Jbeta primers. TCRdb's table, derived via immunoSEQ multiplex PCR, lists solely in-frame clones and lacks some. The table records approximately 110,000 clones, 75% to 90% of them present only once. The sequenced material came from PBMCs. Source of these receptors: a man aged 25-40 years in good health and CMV-seropositive.

The rearrangement uses TRBV29-1 and TRBJ2-7, with TRBD2 matching over 7 bases. The CDR3 covers 17 residues. The junction had 19 bases not matched to a gene; V was cut back by 4 bases and J by 4 bases. Germline V gene lookup returns CDR1 SQVTM and CDR2 ANQGSEA. CDR3: CSVVSNGIGGGSYEQYF. The CDR3 coding sequence is TGCAGCGTTGTGAGTAATGGTATAGGCGGGGGTTCTTACGAGCAGTACTTC.

In its sample, this clone was seen a few times. V usage is TRBV11-2 and J usage is TRBJ2-7; D might be TRBD1 (6 bases). V was cut by 2 bases and J by 4 bases, with 12 bases left in between. The CDR3 covers 14 residues. From germline, CDR1 is SGHAT and CDR2 FQNNGV. The CDR3 protein is CASSLSQGRYEQYF. The CDR3 nucleotides are TGTGCCAGCAGCTTAAGTCAGGGGCGGTACGAGCAGTACTTC.

V gene TRBV5-4 combines with J gene TRBJ2-7; D perhaps matches TRBD1 (6 bases). V lost 4 bases and J lost 3, with 14 bases in between. The CDR3 totals 14 residues. Germline V lookup: CDR1 SGHNT, CDR2 YYREEE (reference sequence). This CDR3 is CASSTRDTNYEQYF. CDR3 nucleotides: TGTGCCAGCAGCACCCGGGACACAAACTACGAGCAGTACTTC.

This clone was seen once. The chain recombines TRBV6-6 with TRBJ1-6; D may be TRBD1 (6 bases). CDR1 is MNHNY and CDR2 is SVGAGI in the germline V gene (reference sequence). This CDR3 is built from 16 residues. V shed 2 bases and J shed 12 bases, with 20 bases lying between them. CDR3 sequence: CASSYPTRGAWVPLHF. The DNA for the CDR3 is TGTGCCAGCAGTTACCCGACCCGGGGGGCGTGGGTACCCCTCCACTTT.

V gene TRBV6-4 combines with J gene TRBJ2-5; maybe TRBD1 (6 bases). This CDR3 is built from 14 residues. Trimming removed 2 bases at V and 2 bases at J, with 9 bases between. CDR1 and CDR2 from the germline V gene are MRHNA and SNTAGT. DNA for the CDR3: TGTGCCAGCAGTGACGGGGGCTATCAAGAGACCCAGTACTTC. It specifies CASSDGGYQETQYF.

The rearrangement uses TRBV4-1 and TRBJ2-1; 14 bases agree with TRBD2. There are 16 residues in the CDR3. Trimming cost V 4 bases and J 5 bases; bases outside gene matches: 4. From germline, CDR1 is MGHRA and CDR2 YSYEKL. The CDR3: CASSPGLAGDNNEQFF. For the CDR3, the DNA is TGCGCCAGCAGCCCGGGACTAGCGGGGGACAACAATGAGCAGTTCTTC.

This clone was counted only a few times. The CDR3 region has the DNA TGTGCCAGTAGTATGCCGGTCATGAACACTGAAGCTTTCTTT. The encoded protein is CASSMPVMNTEAFF. The chain recombines TRBV19 with TRBJ1-1; D remains ambiguous. The length of the CDR3 is 14 residues. Germline CDR1 and CDR2: LNHDA and SQIVND (reference sequence). Trimming shortened V by 3 bases and J by 0 bases, and 8 bases separated the two germline ends.

The chain has TRBV15 and TRBJ2-7; 8 nucleotides match TRBD2. Germline V gives CDR1 LNHNV, CDR2 YYDKDF (reference sequence). CDR3 length equals 14 residues. V lost 3 bases, J lost 2 bases, and 3 bases stayed unmatched. CDR3 in amino acids: CATSRPGGAYEQYF. CDR3 nucleotide sequence: TGTGCCACCAGCAGGCCCGGGGGGGCCTACGAGCAGTACTTC.

The rearrangement links TRBV5-1 to TRBJ1-4; 9 bases are shared with TRBD1. The CDR3 has 16 amino acids. Germline assignment: CDR1 SGHRS and CDR2 YFSETQ. Losses at the gene ends were 3 bases for V and 5 bases for J; bases not matched to a gene: 8. The CDR3 sequence: CASSSAGQGWNEKLFF. CDR3 nucleotide sequence: TGCGCCAGCAGCTCGGCGGGACAGGGATGGAATGAAAAACTGTTTTTT. Full variable domain (missing parts from reference TRBV5-1 and TRBJ1-4): KAGVTQTPRYLIKTRGQQVTLSCSPISGHRSVSWYQQTPGQGLQFLFEYFSETQRNKGNFPGRFSGRQFSNSRSEMNVSTLELGDSALYLCASSSAGQGWNEKLFFGSGTQLSVL.

This chain joins TRBV27 and TRBJ2-5, with 10 bases aligning to TRBD2. Germline values: CDR1 MNHEY, CDR2 SMNVEV (reference sequence). The CDR3 is 15 amino acids. With V trimmed by 5 bases and J by 5 bases, 8 bases remained unmatched. This CDR3 reads CASSPSGLALETQYF. In DNA form, the CDR3 reads TGTGCCAGCAGTCCATCGGGACTAGCGTTGGAGACCCAGTACTTC.

This clone has a handful of counts. V gene TRBV6-5 combines with J gene TRBJ2-7; TRBD1 matches 10 bases. The CDR3 is made up of 16 amino acids. V shed 3 bases and J 2 bases; nucleotides not matched to a gene: 7. Germline V gene data show CDR1 as MNHEY and CDR2 as SVGAGI. CDR3 protein: CASSYSRGQGTYEQYF. DNA for the CDR3: TGTGCCAGCAGTTATTCCCGGGGACAGGGGACCTACGAGCAGTACTTC.